The T cell receptor beta chain under discussion was sequenced for a study of control samples from healthy donors and cancer patients. Using immunoSEQ multiplex PCR, the repertoire was profiled, and TCRdb retains in-frame clones only, with some absent. The sample consists of fewer than 120,000 clones, 70% to 90% of them appearing once. The length of the CDR3 is 13 residues. Germline lookup yields CDR1 SGHRS and CDR2 YFSETQ. The V gene lost 5 bases and the J gene lost 1 base, with 9 bases spanning the gap. The source is an older woman with lung cancer. The sequenced material came from PBMCs. This chain links TRBV5-1 with TRBJ2-5; D may be TRBD2 (5 bases). The CDR3 sequence: CASRFEGQETQYF. The CDR3 nucleotides read TGCGCCAGCAGGTTCGAGGGCCAAGAGACCCAGTACTTC.